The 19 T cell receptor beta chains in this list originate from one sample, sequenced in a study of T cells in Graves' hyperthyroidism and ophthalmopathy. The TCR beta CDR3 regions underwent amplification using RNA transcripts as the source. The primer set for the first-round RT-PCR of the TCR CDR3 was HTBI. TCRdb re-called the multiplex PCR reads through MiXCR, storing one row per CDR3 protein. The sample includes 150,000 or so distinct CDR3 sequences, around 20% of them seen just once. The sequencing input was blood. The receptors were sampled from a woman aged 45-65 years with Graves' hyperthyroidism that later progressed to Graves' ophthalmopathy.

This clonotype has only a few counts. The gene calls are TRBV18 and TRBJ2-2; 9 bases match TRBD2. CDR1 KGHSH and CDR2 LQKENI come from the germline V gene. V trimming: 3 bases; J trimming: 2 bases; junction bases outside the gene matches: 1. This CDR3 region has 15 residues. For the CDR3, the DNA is TGTGCCAGCTCACCCCTAGCGGGAAACACCGGGGAGCTGTTTTTT. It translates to CASSPLAGNTGELFF.

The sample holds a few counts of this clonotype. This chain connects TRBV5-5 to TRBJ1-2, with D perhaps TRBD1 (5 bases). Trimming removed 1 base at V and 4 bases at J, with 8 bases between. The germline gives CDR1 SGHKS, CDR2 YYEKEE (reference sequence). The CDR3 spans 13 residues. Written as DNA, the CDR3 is TGTGCCAGCAGCTTGCAGGGCAGCTATGGCTACACCTTC. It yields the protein CASSLQGSYGYTF.

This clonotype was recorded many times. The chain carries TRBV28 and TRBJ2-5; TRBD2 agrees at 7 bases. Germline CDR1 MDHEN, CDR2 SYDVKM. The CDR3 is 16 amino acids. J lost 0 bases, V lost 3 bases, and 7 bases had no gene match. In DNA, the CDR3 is TGTGCCAGCAGTTTGACCCCCGGGACTAACCAAGAGACCCAGTACTTC. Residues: CASSLTPGTNQETQYF.

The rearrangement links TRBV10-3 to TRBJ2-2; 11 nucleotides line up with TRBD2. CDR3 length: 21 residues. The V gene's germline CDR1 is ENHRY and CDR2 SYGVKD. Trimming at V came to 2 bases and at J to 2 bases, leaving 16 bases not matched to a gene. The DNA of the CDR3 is TGTGCCATCAGTGAGCCGCCCGGGACTAGCGGCTCCGAGGGAAACACCGGGGAGCTGTTTTTT. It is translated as CAISEPPGTSGSEGNTGELFF.

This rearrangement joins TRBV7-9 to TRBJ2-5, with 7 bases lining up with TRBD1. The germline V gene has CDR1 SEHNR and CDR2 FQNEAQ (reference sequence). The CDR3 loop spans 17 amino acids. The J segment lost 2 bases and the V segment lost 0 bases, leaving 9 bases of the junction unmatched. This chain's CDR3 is CASSLARTRDRQETQYF. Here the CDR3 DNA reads TGTGCCAGCAGCTTAGCAAGAACTCGGGACAGACAAGAGACCCAGTACTTC.

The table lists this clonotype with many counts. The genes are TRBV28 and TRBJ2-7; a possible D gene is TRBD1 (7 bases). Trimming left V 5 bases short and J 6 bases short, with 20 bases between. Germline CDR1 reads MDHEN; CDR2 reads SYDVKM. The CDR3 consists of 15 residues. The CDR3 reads CASSAQEGSGGEQYF. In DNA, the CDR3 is TGTGCCAGCAGTGCCCAGGAGGGGTCAGGGGGCGAGCAGTACTTC.

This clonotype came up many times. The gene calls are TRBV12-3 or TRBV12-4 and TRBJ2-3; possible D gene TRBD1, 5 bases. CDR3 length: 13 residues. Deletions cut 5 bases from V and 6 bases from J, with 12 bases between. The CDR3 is CASSPLGADTQYF. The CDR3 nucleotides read TGTGCCAGCAGTCCCCTAGGGGCCGATACGCAGTATTTT.

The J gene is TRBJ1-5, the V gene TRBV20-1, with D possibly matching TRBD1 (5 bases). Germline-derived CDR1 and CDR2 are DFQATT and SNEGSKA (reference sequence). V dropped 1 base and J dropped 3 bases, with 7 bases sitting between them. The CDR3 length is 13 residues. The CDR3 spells CSARGGANQPQHF. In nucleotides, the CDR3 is TGCAGTGCTAGAGGGGGCGCCAATCAGCCCCAGCATTTT.

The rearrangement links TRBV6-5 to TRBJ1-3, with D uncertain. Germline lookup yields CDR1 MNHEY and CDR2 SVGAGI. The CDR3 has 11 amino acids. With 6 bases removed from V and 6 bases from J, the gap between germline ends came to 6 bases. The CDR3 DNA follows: TGTGCCAGCAGCTACGAAAACACCATATATTTT. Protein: CASSYENTIYF.

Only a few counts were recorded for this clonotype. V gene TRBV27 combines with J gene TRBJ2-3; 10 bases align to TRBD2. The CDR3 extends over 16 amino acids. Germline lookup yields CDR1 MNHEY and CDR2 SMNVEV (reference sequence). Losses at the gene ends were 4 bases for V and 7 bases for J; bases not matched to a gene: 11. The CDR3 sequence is CASSSSASGRSHTQYF. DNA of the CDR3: TGTGCCAGCAGTTCATCGGCTAGCGGGAGATCTCATACGCAGTATTTT.

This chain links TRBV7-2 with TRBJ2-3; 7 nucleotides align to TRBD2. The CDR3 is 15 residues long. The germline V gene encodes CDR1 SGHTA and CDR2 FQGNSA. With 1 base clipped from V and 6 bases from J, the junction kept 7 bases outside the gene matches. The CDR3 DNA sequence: TGTGCCAGCAGCTTAGACGGCGGGAGAGAGGATACGCAGTATTTT. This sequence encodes CASSLDGGREDTQYF.

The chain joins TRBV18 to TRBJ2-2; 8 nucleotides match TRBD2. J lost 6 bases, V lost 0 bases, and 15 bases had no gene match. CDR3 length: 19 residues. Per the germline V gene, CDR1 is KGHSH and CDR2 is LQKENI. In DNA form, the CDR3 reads TGTGCCAGCTCACCACCGGGTAGCAGGAACGCCGGGAGGGCCGGGGAGCTGTTTTTT. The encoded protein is CASSPPGSRNAGRAGELFF.

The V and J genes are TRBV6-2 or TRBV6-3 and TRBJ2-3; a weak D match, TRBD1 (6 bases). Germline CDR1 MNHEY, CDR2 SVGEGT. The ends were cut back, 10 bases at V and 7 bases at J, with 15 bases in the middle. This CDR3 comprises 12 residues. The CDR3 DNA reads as TGTGCCACGAAACAGGGTGTACATACGCAGTATTTT. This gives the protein CATKQGVHTQYF.

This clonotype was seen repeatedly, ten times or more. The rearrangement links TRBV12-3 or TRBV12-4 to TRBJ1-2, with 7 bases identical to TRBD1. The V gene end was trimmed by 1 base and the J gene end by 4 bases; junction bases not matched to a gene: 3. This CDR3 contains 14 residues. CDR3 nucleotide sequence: TGTGCCAGCAGTTTAGGACAGGGCCGCTATGGCTACACCTTC. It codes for CASSLGQGRYGYTF.

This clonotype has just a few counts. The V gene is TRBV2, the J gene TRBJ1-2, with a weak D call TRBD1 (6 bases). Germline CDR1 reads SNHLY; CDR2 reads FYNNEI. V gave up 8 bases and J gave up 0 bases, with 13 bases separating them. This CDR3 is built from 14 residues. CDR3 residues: CASAGDVANYGYTF. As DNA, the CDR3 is TGTGCCAGCGCAGGGGATGTAGCTAACTATGGCTACACCTTC.

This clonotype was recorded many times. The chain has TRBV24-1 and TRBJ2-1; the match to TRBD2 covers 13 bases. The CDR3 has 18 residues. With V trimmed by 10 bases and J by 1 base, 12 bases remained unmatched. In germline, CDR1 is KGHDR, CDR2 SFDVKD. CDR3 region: CATSKGLAGISSYNEQFF. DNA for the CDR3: TGTGCCACAAGCAAGGGACTAGCGGGAATATCTTCCTACAATGAGCAGTTCTTC.

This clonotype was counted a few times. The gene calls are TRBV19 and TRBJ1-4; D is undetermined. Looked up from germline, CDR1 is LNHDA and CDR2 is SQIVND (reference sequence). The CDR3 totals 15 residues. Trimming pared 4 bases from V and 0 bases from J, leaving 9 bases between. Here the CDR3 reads CASSKAGATNEKLFF. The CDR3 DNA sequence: TGTGCCAGTAGTAAGGCGGGCGCAACTAATGAAAAACTGTTTTTT.

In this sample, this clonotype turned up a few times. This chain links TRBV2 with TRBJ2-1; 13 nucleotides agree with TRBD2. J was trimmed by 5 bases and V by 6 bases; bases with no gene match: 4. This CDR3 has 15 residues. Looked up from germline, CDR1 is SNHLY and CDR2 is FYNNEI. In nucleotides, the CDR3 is TGTGCCAGCAGGAAAGGGACTAGCGGGAACAATGAGCAGTTCTTC. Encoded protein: CASRKGTSGNNEQFF.

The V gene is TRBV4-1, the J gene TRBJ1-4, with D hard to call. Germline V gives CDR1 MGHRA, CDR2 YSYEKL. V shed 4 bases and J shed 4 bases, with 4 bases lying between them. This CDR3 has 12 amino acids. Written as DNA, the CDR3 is TGCGCCAGCAGCCCTATTAATGAAAAACTGTTTTTT. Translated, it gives CASSPINEKLFF.